These 14 T cell receptor beta chains share one sample of origin, sequenced in a study of beta chain features in type 1 diabetes. Expressed TCRB transcripts were sequenced because the isolated RNA had all been reverse transcribed beforehand. Produced via immunoSEQ multiplex PCR; TCRdb's table is partial and in-frame only. The table has approximately 200,000 clones, roughly 9.6% seen once. Sequenced input: naive CD4+ T cells from blood. All receptors come from a woman under 30 in good health.

The gene calls are TRBV27 and TRBJ2-1, with TRBD2 identical over 13 bases. Per the germline V gene, CDR1 is MNHEY and CDR2 is SMNVEV (reference sequence). This CDR3 comprises 17 residues. Trimming at V came to 4 bases and at J to 9 bases, leaving 12 bases not matched to a gene. CDR3 region: CASSYLLTSGRRGEQFF. The CDR3 DNA reads as TGTGCCAGCAGTTACCTCCTGACTAGCGGGAGGCGGGGTGAGCAGTTCTTC.

This clone appeared a few times. This chain joins TRBV2 and TRBJ1-3, with D possibly TRBD1 on 5 matching bases. The length of the CDR3 is 17 residues. The germline V gene has CDR1 SNHLY and CDR2 FYNNEI. Between the trimmed V and J ends, which lost 4 bases and 0 bases, there was a span of 16 bases. The CDR3 coding sequence is TGTGCCAGCAGTGCATACAGGACCACGATCTCTGGAAACACCATATATTTT. It encodes CASSAYRTTISGNTIYF.

This clone was detected a few times. The chain is built from TRBV5-4 and TRBJ1-2, with 10 bases aligning to TRBD1. V shed 3 bases, J shed 6 bases, and the junction held 17 bases outside the gene matches. CDR1 is SGHNT and CDR2 is YYREEE in the germline V gene (reference sequence). This CDR3 contains 18 residues. The CDR3: CASSSSVGQGSLEDGYTF. CDR3 DNA: TGTGCCAGCAGCTCGTCCGTGGGACAGGGGTCATTAGAGGATGGCTACACCTTC.

This chain connects TRBV25-1 to TRBJ2-1; 12 bases agree with TRBD2. The CDR3 length is 16 residues. Trimming cost V 5 bases and J 7 bases; bases outside gene matches: 9. Germline CDR1 reads MGHDK; CDR2 reads SYGVNS. CDR3 in amino acids: CASSNLAGGSVNEQFF. The CDR3 DNA follows: TGTGCCAGCAGTAACCTAGCGGGAGGGTCGGTGAATGAGCAGTTCTTC.

The chain carries TRBV4-2 and TRBJ2-6; D perhaps matches TRBD2 (6 bases). CDR1 LGHNA and CDR2 YNFKEQ come from the germline V gene. The V end lost 5 bases, the J end lost 0 bases, and 17 bases lay between the germline ends. The CDR3 consists of 18 residues. The DNA of the CDR3 is TGTGCCAGCAGCTTGGCGGGACGGGATCCCTCTGGGGCCAACGTCCTGACTTTC. It is translated as CASSLAGRDPSGANVLTF.

This clone has only a few counts. The chain links TRBV7-9 to TRBJ1-1, with D perhaps matching TRBD1 (6 bases). Deletions cut 7 bases from V and 4 bases from J, with 22 bases between. The CDR3 length is 16 residues. In germline, CDR1 is SEHNR, CDR2 FQNEAQ (reference sequence). CDR3 DNA sequence: TGTGCCAGCAACCGAAACGGGGGGCAGTCCGGCACTGAAGCTTTCTTT. Protein product: CASNRNGGQSGTEAFF.

This clone was seen repeatedly, ten times or more. The chain combines TRBV9 with TRBJ2-1; possible D gene TRBD2, 6 bases. V was clipped by 0 bases and J by 6 bases, with 13 bases between them. This CDR3 has 15 amino acids. The germline V gene has CDR1 SGDLS and CDR2 YYNGEE. The DNA of the CDR3 is TGTGCCAGCAGCGTAGAATTAGCGGAACCCAATGAGCAGTTCTTC. Amino acid sequence: CASSVELAEPNEQFF.

This chain connects TRBV6-6 to TRBJ2-1, with D maybe TRBD2 (5 bases). Between the trimmed V and J ends, which lost 6 bases and 5 bases, there was a span of 11 bases. This CDR3 region has 13 residues. CDR1 and CDR2 from the germline V gene are MNHNY and SVGAGI (reference sequence). The CDR3 nucleotides are TGTGCCAGCAGGCGGGTCTCTCACAATGAGCAGTTCTTC. Translation: CASRRVSHNEQFF.

The rearrangement joins TRBV19 to TRBJ1-5; D is unresolved. Germline-derived CDR1 and CDR2 are LNHDA and SQIVND (reference sequence). The length of the CDR3 is 15 residues. Between the trimmed V and J ends, which lost 3 bases and 2 bases, there was a span of 11 bases. The CDR3 sequence: CASSMVGAGNQPQHF. The CDR3, as DNA: TGTGCCAGTAGTATGGTCGGAGCGGGCAATCAGCCCCAGCATTTT.

About this clone itself: Other DNA sequences from this sample encode an identical CDR3 as well. The CDR3 DNA reads TGCGCCAGCAGCCTTGGACTAGCGGGCCTTAATGAGCAGTTCTTC. It specifies CASSLGLAGLNEQFF. V is TRBV5-1 and J is TRBJ2-1; TRBD2 aligns across 11 bases. J lost 7 bases, V lost 4 bases, and 7 bases had no gene match. The CDR3 totals 15 residues. Germline values: CDR1 SGHRS, CDR2 YFSETQ.

V is TRBV5-1 and J is TRBJ1-1; D possibly corresponds to TRBD1 (5 bases). The CDR3 has 16 amino acids. Trimming removed 2 bases at V and 0 bases at J, with 14 bases between. Germline CDR1 is SGHRS and CDR2 is YFSETQ. The CDR3 DNA follows: TGCGCCAGCAGCTTTCACAGGCAGCTTTTGAACACTGAAGCTTTCTTT. Its translation: CASSFHRQLLNTEAFF.

In this sample, this clone turned up a few times. The V and J genes are TRBV6-5 and TRBJ1-2; D is unclear. The CDR3 loop spans 14 amino acids. Germline CDR1 MNHEY, CDR2 SVGAGI. V lost 6 bases and J lost 4, with 15 bases in between. The CDR3 sequence: CASSPRNLRYGYTF. In nucleotides, the CDR3 is TGTGCCAGCAGCCCGAGGAATCTTCGCTATGGCTACACCTTC.

This clone was counted between two and nine times. CDR3 sequence: CASSFPGQGSYEQYF. For the CDR3, the DNA is TGTGCCAGCAGCTTTCCGGGACAGGGGTCCTACGAGCAGTACTTC. V usage is TRBV5-4 and J usage is TRBJ2-7; TRBD1 aligns across 10 bases. This CDR3 comprises 15 residues. Losses at the gene ends were 2 bases for V and 1 base for J; bases not matched to a gene: 3. CDR1 and CDR2 from the germline V gene are SGHNT and YYREEE (reference sequence).

The V gene is TRBV5-1, the J gene TRBJ1-1; TRBD1 might be the D (5 bases). Germline CDR1 is SGHRS and CDR2 is YFSETQ. The CDR3 has 14 amino acids. V gave up 0 bases and J gave up 5 bases, with 11 bases separating them. The CDR3 nucleotides read TGCGCCAGCAGCTTGGCCAACGCAGGGACTGAAGCTTTCTTT. It translates to CASSLANAGTEAFF.